This T cell receptor beta chain was sequenced for a study of early T cells in non-severe SARS-CoV-2 infection. Study background: Alpha and beta chains were unpaired, from unsorted whole-blood bulk RNA.

Findings and limits, study-wide: VDJdb matching favored anti-spike CD8 responses, missing private and CD4 specificities.

Molecules of cDNA were individually given unique molecular identifiers that were attached to them. TCRdb re-analysed the 5' RACE reads in MiXCR, keeping a single row per CDR3 protein. The repertoire includes about 22,000 distinct CDR3 sequences, around 4% of them detected once, and less than 20% sits in the top ten. The sample holds many counts of this clonotype. Antigen specificity is unknown. In germline, CDR1 is SQVTM, CDR2 ANQGSEA. Trimming took 7 bases from V and 0 from J; bases not matched to a gene: 10. This CDR3 comprises 16 residues. This clonotype was obtained from an adult who was a healthcare worker with PCR-confirmed SARS-CoV-2 infection or an uninfected control (not recorded which). The sequenced sample was whole blood. The J gene is TRBJ2-3, the V gene TRBV29-1; 10 nucleotides agree with TRBD2. Here the CDR3 DNA reads TGCAGCGCTCGGGGTAGCGGGAGGTCTAGCACAGATACGCAGTATTTT. Translating gives CSARGSGRSSTDTQYF.